The 29 T cell receptor beta chains below come from one sample, sequenced in a study of blood T cells in healthy people across ages. A second 7 to 11 cycle PCR used barcoded and J-beta primers. From the 5' RACE reads, TCRdb called clonotypes with MiXCR, one entry per CDR3 protein. Here the sample spans about 380,000 distinct CDR3 sequences, approximately 52% being singletons. The sequencing sample was made of blood. These receptors came from a man aged 55 to 70 in good health.

The rearrangement uses TRBV24-1 and TRBJ2-1; possible D gene TRBD1, 5 bases. CDR1 is KGHDR, CDR2 SFDVKD, per germline. CDR3 size: 16 residues. V lost 4 bases to trimming and J lost 0 bases, with 12 bases between them. CDR3 sequence reads: CATSDQTVSSYNEQFF. CDR3 nucleotide sequence: TGTGCCACCAGTGACCAGACAGTTAGCTCCTACAATGAGCAGTTCTTC.

This clonotype was recorded only once. The chain links TRBV20-1 to TRBJ2-5; the D gene is possibly TRBD2 (5 bases). Gene TRBJ2-7 matches the end of the DNA better, so the J call may be wrong. CDR3 size: 15 residues. In germline, CDR1 is DFQATT, CDR2 SNEGSKA (reference sequence). The CDR3 here is CSARDRERSRYEQYF. The CDR3 DNA follows: TGCAGTGCTAGAGATAGGGAGCGATCCCGCTACGAGCAGTACTTC.

This clonotype was seen a single time. This chain joins TRBV10-1 and TRBJ2-5, with TRBD1 matching 7 bases. J lost 9 bases, V lost 0 bases, and 7 bases had no gene match. CDR1 is WNHNN and CDR2 is SYGVQD in the germline V gene (reference sequence). This CDR3 region has 14 residues. The DNA for the CDR3 is TGCGCCAGCAGTGAGTCGGGACAGTCGAAGCCCCAGTACTTC. Encoded protein: CASSESGQSKPQYF.

This clonotype was seen once. In nucleotides, the CDR3 is TGTGCCAGCAGCTTAGTTGAGACGCGGTGGGAGACCCAGTACTTC. Translating it yields CASSLVETRWETQYF. This chain uses TRBV7-2 with TRBJ2-5; D gene ambiguous. CDR3 size: 15 residues. The germline gives CDR1 SGHTA, CDR2 FQGNSA. Between the trimmed V and J ends, which lost 1 base and 5 bases, there was a span of 14 bases.

This chain joins TRBV9 and TRBJ2-5, with 9 positions matching TRBD1. Unmatched junction bases numbered 14, after V lost 0 bases and J lost 5 bases. The CDR3 runs 18 residues. Germline values: CDR1 SGDLS, CDR2 YYNGEE. CDR3 amino acids: CASSVAVGDRALGETQYF. The CDR3, as DNA: TGTGCCAGCAGCGTAGCCGTTGGGGACAGGGCCCTGGGGGAGACCCAGTACTTC.

This clonotype was detected only a few times. The V and J genes are TRBV2 and TRBJ2-3; 10 bases align to TRBD2. With 5 bases clipped from V and 3 bases from J, the junction kept 11 bases outside the gene matches. This CDR3 is built from 17 residues. Germline V gene lookup returns CDR1 SNHLY and CDR2 FYNNEI. This CDR3 is CASSRSPLAGATDTQYF. The CDR3 nucleotides read TGTGCCAGCAGTCGCAGCCCCCTAGCGGGGGCTACAGATACGCAGTATTTT.

DNA for the CDR3: TGCGCCAGCAGCTTGGCCCCCCTAGGTTATAGCACAGATACGCAGTATTTT. Translation gives CASSLAPLGYSTDTQYF. The V call is TRBV5-1, the J call TRBJ2-3; D is unclear. Germline assignment: CDR1 SGHRS and CDR2 YFSETQ. This CDR3 region has 17 residues. The germline V and J ends were trimmed by 0 bases and 0 bases, with 14 bases remaining between them.

The chain employs TRBV5-6 and TRBJ2-2; the D gene is possibly TRBD2 (6 bases). CDR3 length equals 16 residues. The V end lost 0 bases, the J end lost 4 bases, and 13 bases lay between the germline ends. CDR1 SGHDT and CDR2 YYEEEE come from the germline V gene. The CDR3 is CASSLADTRGTGELFF. The CDR3 DNA is TGTGCCAGCAGCTTGGCGGACACGCGGGGCACCGGGGAGCTGTTTTTT.

The chain employs TRBV7-6 and TRBJ1-4, with 8 bases aligning to TRBD1. The germline V gene encodes CDR1 SGHVS and CDR2 FNYEAQ. This CDR3 spans 16 amino acids. V lost 5 bases to trimming and J lost 5 bases; unmatched junction nucleotides: 10. CDR3 nucleotide sequence: TGTGCCAGCAGCCCAGGTTACAGGGGGATGAATGAAAAACTGTTTTTT. Its protein product is CASSPGYRGMNEKLFF.

The gene calls are TRBV7-9 and TRBJ2-5, with TRBD2 identical over 10 bases. The CDR3 is made up of 17 amino acids. The junction had 11 bases not matched to a gene; V was cut back by 5 bases and J by 2 bases. Per germline, CDR1 SEHNR and CDR2 FQNEAQ (reference sequence). In nucleotides, the CDR3 is TGTGCCAGCAGCGATCTACTAGCGGGGTATATTCAAGAGACCCAGTACTTC. Translation gives CASSDLLAGYIQETQYF.

The sample holds a few counts of this clonotype. V and J are TRBV10-3 and TRBJ2-3; 7 nucleotides agree with TRBD1. Germline V lookup: CDR1 ENHRY, CDR2 SYGVKD. Trimming took 6 bases from V and 2 from J; bases not matched to a gene: 11. This CDR3 contains 16 residues. CDR3 DNA: TGTGCCATCAGGCCCACAGGGGCAGAGAACACAGATACGCAGTATTTT. This translates into CAIRPTGAENTDTQYF.

The chain joins TRBV28 to TRBJ2-3, with 12 positions matching TRBD2. The CDR3 contains 19 residues. In germline, CDR1 is MDHEN, CDR2 SYDVKM. V trimming: 8 bases; J trimming: 2 bases; junction bases outside the gene matches: 17. CDR3 sequence: CASGSTGTSGRGDTDTQYF. In nucleotides, the CDR3 is TGTGCCAGCGGATCCACCGGGACTAGCGGGCGAGGGGACACAGATACGCAGTATTTT.

This clonotype has more than one count but fewer than ten. The chain is built from TRBV30 and TRBJ1-6; D is undetermined. The CDR3 sequence is 13 residues long. Between the trimmed V and J ends, which lost 4 bases and 7 bases, there was a span of 11 bases. CDR1 is GTSNPN, CDR2 SVGIG, per germline (reference sequence). The CDR3 region is CAWTAGSNSPLHF. The CDR3 DNA reads as TGTGCCTGGACGGCGGGATCAAATTCACCCCTCCACTTT. The variable domain in full, completed from reference TRBV30 and TRBJ1-6, reads SQTIHQWPATLVQPVGSPLSLECTVEGTSNPNLYWYRQAAGRGLQLLFYSVGIGQISSEVPQNLSASRPQDRQFILSSKKLLLSDSGFYLCAWTAGSNSPLHFGNGTRLTVT.

V usage is TRBV20-1 and J usage is TRBJ1-2, with TRBD1 as a possible D gene (5 bases). The V end lost 3 bases, the J end lost 8 bases, and 10 bases lay between the germline ends. The CDR3 runs 11 residues. Germline values: CDR1 DFQATT, CDR2 SNEGSKA (reference sequence). This CDR3 reads CSARLGGGYTF. CDR3 nucleotides: TGCAGTGCTAGGCTTGGGGGAGGCTACACCTTC.

The chain combines TRBV25-1 with TRBJ2-7; the D gene could be TRBD1 or TRBD2 (6 bases each). The J call may be faulty, since TRBJ2-5 better matches the DNA end. The germline V gene encodes CDR1 MGHDK and CDR2 SYGVNS. The CDR3 has 15 residues. CDR3 region: CASSHLGGSWETQYF. In nucleotides, the CDR3 is TGTGCCAGCAGTCACTTAGGGGGGTCATGGGAGACCCAGTACTTC.

The rearrangement uses TRBV5-1 and TRBJ2-3; D gene ambiguous. Trimming pared 0 bases from V and 4 bases from J, leaving 12 bases between. Germline values: CDR1 SGHRS, CDR2 YFSETQ. The CDR3 is 15 residues long. CDR3 DNA sequence: TGCGCCAGCAGCTTGGGAAGCGTTCTCCCAGATACGCAGTATTTT. The encoded protein is CASSLGSVLPDTQYF.

A few counts support this clonotype. In nucleotides, the CDR3 is TGCAGTGCTAGTTCCCCCGGGACTAGCGGAGAGACCCAGTACTTC. Protein: CSASSPGTSGETQYF. The chain couples TRBV20-1 to TRBJ2-5; 11 nucleotides align to TRBD2. The V gene's germline CDR1 is DFQATT and CDR2 SNEGSKA (reference sequence). This CDR3 contains 15 residues. V dropped 3 bases and J dropped 4; count of bases not matched to a gene: 7.

This clonotype was counted between two and nine times. The V and J genes are TRBV20-1 and TRBJ1-2; TRBD1 matches at 7 bases. Unmatched junction bases numbered 8, after V lost 4 bases and J lost 6 bases. The germline CDR1 and CDR2 sequences are DFQATT and SNEGSKA (reference sequence). The CDR3 sequence is 13 residues long. CDR3 DNA: TGCAGTGCTACTCTTGACAGGGAAAATGGCTACACCTTC. Translating it yields CSATLDRENGYTF.

The chain has TRBV12-3 or TRBV12-4 and TRBJ2-3, with D hard to call. Trimming left V 6 bases short and J 3 bases short, with 7 bases between. This CDR3 comprises 12 residues. The CDR3, as DNA: TGTGCCAGCAGATTTTCAACAGATACGCAGTATTTT. It codes for CASRFSTDTQYF.

The chain is built from TRBV28 and TRBJ1-4, with D hard to call. CDR3 size: 14 residues. The V end was cut by 7 bases, the J end by 7 bases, with 16 bases between. Germline assignment: CDR1 MDHEN and CDR2 SYDVKM. The CDR3 region has the DNA TGTGCCAGCATGCAAGGAACAGCACCTGAAAAACTGTTTTTT. Its translation: CASMQGTAPEKLFF.

The gene calls are TRBV20-1 and TRBJ2-1, with TRBD2 identical over 12 bases. The CDR3 has 12 residues. Trimming removed 6 bases from V and 8 bases from J; junction bases left unmatched: 2. Germline CDR1 reads DFQATT; CDR2 reads SNEGSKA (reference sequence). The CDR3 coding sequence is TGCAGTGCGAGACTAGCGGGAGATGAGCAGTTCTTC. This gives the protein CSARLAGDEQFF.

This sequence joins TRBV4-1 and TRBJ2-3; D remains unclear. Trimming cost V 1 base and J 3 bases, with 11 bases left between them. CDR1 and CDR2 (germline): MGHRA, YSYEKL. This CDR3 is 15 amino acids long. The CDR3 bases are TGCGCCAGCAGCCAAGTGGGCCGTTTGACAGATACGCAGTATTTT. Translating it yields CASSQVGRLTDTQYF.

This chain joins TRBV11-2 and TRBJ2-3; tentative D call: TRBD1 (6 bases). The V end was cut by 1 base, the J end by 5 bases, with 10 bases between. The CDR3 contains 14 residues. Germline values: CDR1 SGHAT, CDR2 FQNNGV. The CDR3 loop is CASSLAQGKDTQYF. In DNA form, the CDR3 reads TGTGCCAGCAGCTTAGCACAGGGCAAAGATACGCAGTATTTT.

This clonotype was counted only a few times. The rearrangement uses TRBV3-1 and TRBJ1-2; maybe TRBD1 (6 bases). The V gene's germline CDR1 is LGHDT and CDR2 YNNKEL (reference sequence). Trimming took off 1 base at V and 6 bases at J, with 15 bases between the two ends. This CDR3 spans 15 amino acids. In nucleotides, the CDR3 is TGTGCCAGCAGCCAAGGTCCGGGACACCGGCATGGCTACACCTTC. It translates to CASSQGPGHRHGYTF. The full variable domain, its missing parts supplied by reference TRBV3-1 and TRBJ1-2, is DTAVSQTPKYLVTQMGNDKSIKCEQNLGHDTMYWYKQDSKKFLKIMFSYNNKELIINETVPNRFSPKSPDKAHLNLHINSLELGDSAVYFCASSQGPGHRHGYTFGSGTRLTVV.

This clonotype was found a few times. The chain joins TRBV5-1 to TRBJ2-7; 10 bases align to TRBD1. V dropped 3 bases and J dropped 3; count of bases not matched to a gene: 18. The CDR3 spans 19 residues. Germline CDR1 and CDR2: SGHRS and YFSETQ. CDR3 in amino acids: CASSSTWRTRDRGFYEQYF. Written as DNA, the CDR3 is TGCGCCAGCAGCTCAACCTGGAGAACTCGGGACAGGGGCTTCTACGAGCAGTACTTC.

The V and J genes are TRBV4-2 and TRBJ1-2, with 7 bases matching TRBD1. The CDR3 runs 19 residues. Germline CDR1 reads LGHNA; CDR2 reads YNFKEQ. Trimming took 1 base from V and 4 from J; bases not matched to a gene: 18. The CDR3: CASSQGQGWTPLTGYGYTF. The CDR3 region has the DNA TGTGCCAGCAGCCAAGGACAGGGATGGACCCCCCTAACTGGCTATGGCTACACCTTC.

In its sample, this clonotype was seen a few times. The chain couples TRBV2 to TRBJ2-7, with D maybe TRBD1 (5 bases). The CDR3 spans 13 residues. V was pared by 10 bases and J by 2 bases, with 15 bases between. In germline, CDR1 is SNHLY, CDR2 FYNNEI. As DNA, the CDR3 is TGTGCCACCTTTCGGACACCAACCTACGAGCAGTACTTC. Protein: CATFRTPTYEQYF. Based on the CDR3 plus reference TRBV2 and TRBJ2-7, the full variable domain is EPEVTQTPSHQVTQMGQEVILRCVPISNHLYFYWYRQILGQKVEFLVSFYNNEISEKSEIFDDQFSVERPDGSNFTLKIRSTKLEDSAMYFCATFRTPTYEQYFGPGTRLTVT.

The chain employs TRBV7-2 and TRBJ2-3, with D possibly TRBD1 on 5 matching bases. Trimming shortened V by 7 bases and J by 2 bases, and 13 bases separated the two germline ends. Germline CDR1 and CDR2: SGHTA and FQGNSA. CDR3 length equals 14 residues. The CDR3 loop reads CASTRRRDTDTQYF. The CDR3 nucleotides are TGTGCCAGCACCCGACGCAGGGACACAGATACGCAGTATTTT.

This clonotype showed up just a few times. The chain links TRBV20-1 to TRBJ2-1; 8 nucleotides agree with TRBD2. This CDR3 is 16 amino acids long. V was pared by 6 bases and J by 5 bases, with 15 bases of the junction left unmatched. The germline V gene has CDR1 DFQATT and CDR2 SNEGSKA (reference sequence). CDR3 sequence (DNA): TGCAGTGCCAGGACCGACCGGGAGGGCAGAGACAATGAGCAGTTCTTC. Translation gives CSARTDREGRDNEQFF.